This is a list of T cell receptor beta chains from one sample in a study of cytomegalovirus exposure and HLA in healthy donors. Sequencing was performed with immunoSEQ multiplex PCR; in TCRdb, only in-frame clones are kept and a portion is missing. The table records over 150,000 clones, around 80% of them present only once. Sequenced material: PBMCs. Receptors were obtained from a man aged 40-49 years in good health and CMV-seronegative. The CDR3 runs from the conserved cysteine through the conserved F or W. D genes are given only for firm matches. For some rows the clone size is stated as once, few or many, or as a class when expanded; others skip it.

.,TRBV18,TRBJ2-7,.,CASSPVQGSKPHEQYF,TGTGCCAGCTCACCAGTTCAGGGCAGCAAACCCCACGAGCAGTACTTC
.,TRBV7-2,TRBJ2-7,.,CASSFLSGRRGSEQYF,TGTGCCAGCAGCTTTCTCTCGGGACGGAGGGGTTCCGAGCAGTACTTC
few,TRBV18,TRBJ2-7,TRBD1,CASSPQGRGLNEQYF,TGTGCCAGCTCACCACAGGGCAGGGGGCTGAACGAGCAGTACTTC
.,TRBV7-9,TRBJ2-3,TRBD2,CSSSLGHSGRKLTDTQYF,TGTTCCAGCAGCTTAGGGCATAGCGGGAGGAAACTCACAGATACGCAGTATTTT
.,TRBV27,TRBJ2-1,.,CASSILLGKEQFF,TGTGCCAGCAGTATCTTACTAGGAAAGGAGCAGTTCTTC
few,TRBV11-3,TRBJ2-5,.,CASSFGGSGQETQYF,TGTGCCAGCAGCTTTGGGGGGAGTGGCCAAGAGACCCAGTACTTC
.,TRBV19,TRBJ2-4,TRBD1,CASSIGTGVNSQYF,TGTGCCAGTAGTATCGGGACAGGGGTAAACAGTCAGTACTTC
.,TRBV7-9,TRBJ2-7,TRBD2,CASSTTSVNEQYF,TGTGCCAGCAGCACGACTAGCGTCAACGAGCAGTACTTC
.,TRBV5-1,TRBJ2-3,.,CASSLTAEGVGADTQYF,TGCGCCAGCAGCTTGACTGCCGAGGGGGTCGGCGCAGATACGCAGTATTTT
.,TRBV19,TRBJ1-5,TRBD1,CASPLGGTGLFWYQPQHF,TGTGCCAGTCCCCTCGGGGGGACAGGGCTCTTCTGGTATCAGCCCCAGCATTTT
.,TRBV5-6,TRBJ1-1,TRBD1,CASSLIGGGSEAFF,TGTGCCAGCAGCTTGATAGGGGGCGGCAGTGAAGCTTTCTTT
.,TRBV5-4,TRBJ2-1,.,CASSKQLAATSNEQFF,TGTGCCAGCAGCAAGCAACTAGCAGCTACGTCCAATGAGCAGTTCTTC
.,TRBV27,TRBJ2-1,.,CASSSNFNEQFF,TGTGCCAGCAGTTCTAACTTCAATGAGCAGTTCTTC